What follows are 25 T cell receptor beta chains derived from one specimen sequenced in a study of blood T cell repertoires in COVID-19. TCRdb's table, derived via immunoSEQ multiplex PCR, lists solely in-frame clones and lacks some. The sample carries roughly 360,000 clones, roughly four fifths recorded once. The specimen sequenced was PBMCs or T cells enriched from blood (not recorded which). The receptor source for this set is a woman aged 45-60 years who had recovered from COVID-19.

The chain employs TRBV18 and TRBJ2-7, with 10 bases lining up with TRBD1. Germline V gene lookup returns CDR1 KGHSH and CDR2 LQKENI. The J segment lost 7 bases and the V segment lost 4 bases, leaving 7 bases of the junction unmatched. CDR3 length equals 14 residues. DNA for the CDR3: TGTGCCAGCTCACGGGACAGGGGTGGGCTGGAGCAGTACTTC. As protein: CASSRDRGGLEQYF.

This clone came up a few times. V usage is TRBV11-2 and J usage is TRBJ2-7, with D possibly matching TRBD2 (6 bases). Germline V lookup: CDR1 SGHAT, CDR2 FQNNGV. The CDR3 is 16 amino acids. The V end was cut by 1 base, the J end by 6 bases, with 19 bases between. The CDR3 is CASSLVSRDLVGEQYF. The CDR3 DNA follows: TGTGCCAGCAGCTTAGTCAGCCGGGACTTAGTGGGCGAGCAGTACTTC.

The chain links TRBV7-8 to TRBJ2-7; TRBD2 agrees at 8 bases. This CDR3 has 15 residues. In germline, CDR1 is SGHVS, CDR2 FQNEAQ. V trimming: 3 bases; J trimming: 0 bases; junction bases outside the gene matches: 4. Here the CDR3 reads CASSFVGRASYEQYF. The CDR3, as DNA: TGTGCCAGCAGCTTCGTCGGGAGGGCCTCCTACGAGCAGTACTTC.

Concerning this clone: Other DNA sequences within the sample encode an identical CDR3. The chain joins TRBV7-2 to TRBJ1-5; D is uncertain. V dropped 2 bases and J dropped 4 bases, with 6 bases sitting between them. The germline CDR1 and CDR2 sequences are SGHTA and FQGNSA. The CDR3 runs to 13 residues. The DNA for the CDR3 is TGTGCCAGCAGCTTACGAGGGAATCAGCCCCAGCATTTT. Its protein product is CASSLRGNQPQHF.

The gene calls are TRBV6-5 and TRBJ2-5; the match to TRBD2 covers 7 bases. The CDR3 extends over 16 amino acids. After removal of 3 bases from V and 5 bases from J, the junction contained 12 bases not matched to a gene. CDR1 is MNHEY, CDR2 SVGAGI, per germline. CDR3 amino acids: CASSYFGDGRSETQYF. The CDR3 DNA sequence: TGTGCCAGCAGTTATTTTGGAGACGGGAGGTCGGAGACCCAGTACTTC.

The rearrangement joins TRBV12-3 or TRBV12-4 to TRBJ2-5; no clear D gene. Trimming removed 8 bases from V and 5 bases from J, with 12 bases in between. CDR3 length equals 12 residues. CDR3 protein: CASGQVTETQYF. CDR3 bases: TGTGCCAGCGGCCAAGTTACGGAGACCCAGTACTTC.

This clone has only one observation. This CDR3 reads CASSRGGTSGQETQYF. The CDR3 region has the DNA TGTGCCAGCAGTCGAGGGGGTACTAGCGGCCAAGAGACCCAGTACTTC. The chain carries TRBV7-2 and TRBJ2-5; TRBD2 agrees at 8 bases. CDR3 length: 16 residues. V was clipped by 6 bases and J by 1 base; unmatched bases: 10. CDR1 is SGHTA and CDR2 is FQGNSA in the germline V gene.

This chain joins TRBV27 and TRBJ1-1, with 7 bases fitting TRBD1. Germline V lookup: CDR1 MNHEY, CDR2 SMNVEV (reference sequence). This CDR3 spans 19 amino acids. With 1 base clipped from V and 1 base from J, the junction kept 15 bases outside the gene matches. The CDR3 DNA reads as TGTGCCAGCAGTTTATTACTTCCAGGGGGGTGGACACCGAACACTGAAGCTTTCTTT. Residues: CASSLLLPGGWTPNTEAFF.

The V gene is TRBV30, the J gene TRBJ2-2; the match to TRBD1 covers 9 bases. Unmatched junction bases numbered 6, after V lost 4 bases and J lost 3 bases. Germline CDR1 reads GTSNPN; CDR2 reads SVGIG (reference sequence). This CDR3 contains 15 residues. The CDR3 region is CAWTYRGLDTGELFF. CDR3 nucleotide sequence: TGTGCCTGGACCTACAGGGGGCTGGACACCGGGGAGCTGTTTTTT.

V and J are TRBV7-2 and TRBJ1-1; D is uncertain. CDR1 and CDR2 from the germline V gene are SGHTA and FQGNSA. The CDR3 consists of 13 residues. V lost 0 bases, J lost 7 bases, and 9 bases lay in between. CDR3 bases: TGTGCCAGCAGCTTAGCTCCGGGAGTTGAAGCTTTCTTT. It yields the protein CASSLAPGVEAFF.

The rearrangement uses TRBV6-1 and TRBJ1-2; 10 bases fit TRBD1. V lost 7 bases, J lost 7 bases, and 9 bases stayed unmatched. The CDR3 extends over 14 amino acids. Germline V gives CDR1 MNHNS, CDR2 SASEGT. DNA for the CDR3: TGTGCCAGCACCGTGACAGGGGGCGCAGGTGGCTACACCTTC. This gives the protein CASTVTGGAGGYTF.

This CDR3 reads CASGIIAGAIYEQYF. The CDR3 DNA follows: TGTGCCAGCGGAATAATAGCGGGAGCGATCTACGAGCAGTACTTC. This chain connects TRBV27 to TRBJ2-7, with 9 bases identical to TRBD2. The J segment lost 3 bases and the V segment lost 8 bases, leaving 11 bases of the junction unmatched. The germline V gene has CDR1 MNHEY and CDR2 SMNVEV (reference sequence). The CDR3 is made up of 15 amino acids.

This clone was detected once. The CDR3 sequence: CAIQGTAYGYTF. CDR3 bases: TGTGCCATACAGGGGACGGCCTATGGCTACACCTTC. V gene TRBV12-3 or TRBV12-4 combines with J gene TRBJ1-2; 7 bases match TRBD1. This CDR3 region has 12 residues. The V gene end was trimmed by 10 bases and the J gene end by 4 bases; junction bases not matched to a gene: 6.

The genes are TRBV30 and TRBJ1-2, with a tentative D call TRBD1 (5 bases). The CDR3 spans 14 residues. Trimming stripped 3 bases from V and 8 bases from J, with 19 bases between. The germline V gene encodes CDR1 GTSNPN and CDR2 SVGIG (reference sequence). CDR3 sequence: CAWRIPNRFGGYTF. The CDR3 DNA reads as TGTGCCTGGAGGATCCCGAACAGGTTCGGGGGCTACACCTTC.

The chain employs TRBV19 and TRBJ1-4; D is perhaps TRBD1 (6 bases). V was trimmed by 3 bases and J by 7 bases, leaving 15 bases between them. This CDR3 region has 15 residues. The germline CDR1 and CDR2 sequences are LNHDA and SQIVND (reference sequence). The CDR3 loop reads CASSIGGGGGEKLFF. CDR3 DNA sequence: TGTGCCAGTAGTATTGGGGGCGGCGGGGGTGAAAAACTGTTTTTT.

The V and J genes are TRBV29-1 and TRBJ1-1; D is uncertain. V gave up 1 base and J gave up 8 bases, with 20 bases separating them. The CDR3 covers 15 residues. The germline V gene encodes CDR1 SQVTM and CDR2 ANQGSEA. The DNA for the CDR3 is TGCAGCGTTGAAGCCACCGGTACAGATATATCGGAAGCTTTCTTT. It is translated as CSVEATGTDISEAFF.

CDR3 residues: CSVSRGANTGELFF. The CDR3 DNA is TGCAGCGTTAGTAGGGGCGCGAACACCGGGGAGCTGTTTTTT. V is TRBV29-1 and J is TRBJ2-2; TRBD1 is a possible D gene (5 bases). CDR3 length: 14 amino acids. The V gene's germline CDR1 is SQVTM and CDR2 ANQGSEA. V dropped 5 bases and J dropped 0 bases, with 10 bases sitting between them.

As to this clone: Other DNA sequences within the sample encode an identical CDR3. V usage is TRBV29-1 and J usage is TRBJ1-2; a weak D match, TRBD1 (5 bases). Trimming removed 2 bases from V and 4 bases from J, with 8 bases in between. The CDR3 sequence is 12 residues long. Germline CDR1 reads SQVTM; CDR2 reads ANQGSEA. The CDR3 DNA reads as TGCAGCGTTGAAACGGGGGGCTATGGCTACACCTTC. It is translated as CSVETGGYGYTF.

The genes are TRBV2 and TRBJ1-2, with 9 bases aligning to TRBD1. Germline V lookup: CDR1 SNHLY, CDR2 FYNNEI. The length of the CDR3 is 15 residues. The V and J ends lost 4 bases and 6 bases, in that order; junction bases with no gene match: 9. CDR3 sequence (DNA): TGTGCCAGCAGTGCCACTCCGGACAGGGGCCATGGCTACACCTTC. The encoded protein is CASSATPDRGHGYTF.

CDR3: CASSFGQGASSYNSPLHF. Here the CDR3 DNA reads TGTGCCAGCAGCTTTGGACAGGGGGCGAGCTCCTATAATTCACCCCTCCACTTT. V is TRBV7-8 and J is TRBJ1-6; 11 bases map to TRBD1. This CDR3 is 18 amino acids long. Unmatched junction bases numbered 4, after V lost 3 bases and J lost 0 bases. Germline CDR1 reads SGHVS; CDR2 reads FQNEAQ.

This chain links TRBV4-1 with TRBJ2-1; TRBD2 is a possible D gene (6 bases). The germline gives CDR1 MGHRA, CDR2 YSYEKL. V was pared by 0 bases and J by 3 bases, with 12 bases between. The CDR3 runs 16 residues. The CDR3, as DNA: TGCGCCAGCAGCCAAGATCAGGTAGCGGACTACAATGAGCAGTTCTTC. Residues: CASSQDQVADYNEQFF.

The V call is TRBV5-5, the J call TRBJ2-1, with 9 bases that match TRBD2. V lost 4 bases, J lost 6 bases, and 8 bases stayed unmatched. There are 15 residues in the CDR3. Germline V gene data show CDR1 as SGHKS and CDR2 as YYEKEE (reference sequence). The CDR3 here is CASSDAGLAFNEQFF. For the CDR3, the DNA is TGTGCCAGCAGCGACGCGGGACTAGCATTCAATGAGCAGTTCTTC.

CDR3 DNA sequence: TGTGCCAGCAGCGTCGGTACGAACTATGGCTACACCTTC. This encodes CASSVGTNYGYTF. This rearrangement joins TRBV7-3 to TRBJ1-2; no definite D call. Germline V gives CDR1 SGHTA, CDR2 FQGTGA. V was cut by 5 bases and J by 2 bases, with 9 bases left in between. CDR3 size: 13 residues.

The table lists this clone with a count of one. This sequence joins TRBV2 and TRBJ1-1; D perhaps matches TRBD1 (5 bases). V lost 7 bases, J lost 5 bases, and 17 bases lay in between. CDR1 SNHLY and CDR2 FYNNEI come from the germline V gene. The length of the CDR3 is 14 residues. In nucleotides, the CDR3 is TGTGCCAGCAATAAACAGGCCCGGGAGACTGAAGCTTTCTTT. As protein: CASNKQARETEAFF.

V gene TRBV2 combines with J gene TRBJ1-5; the match to TRBD1 covers 7 bases. V lost 8 bases, J lost 7 bases, and 14 bases stayed unmatched. The CDR3 is made up of 15 amino acids. Looked up from germline, CDR1 is SNHLY and CDR2 is FYNNEI. CDR3 coding DNA: TGTGCCAGCTCACTCGAAGGGGGCAGGGAGCAGCCCCAGCATTTT. Translation gives CASSLEGGREQPQHF.